Below are 20 T cell receptor beta chains sequenced from a single sample in a study of CD8 T cells in Susac syndrome. With random hexamers, reverse transcription was performed on about 0.5 to 1 ug of RNA. TCRdb reprocessed the immunoSEQ multiplex PCR reads with MiXCR, giving one entry per CDR3 protein. The table lists around 280,000 distinct CDR3 sequences, about 91% of them singletons, with 0.065% in the top ten. The sequenced sample was CD4+ T cells from PBMCs. Receptors originate from a human donor with multiple sclerosis.

This chain joins TRBV7-9 and TRBJ2-3; the D gene is possibly TRBD1 (6 bases). The CDR3 runs 16 residues. Trimming stripped 7 bases from V and 0 bases from J, with 17 bases between. Germline V gene data show CDR1 as SEHNR and CDR2 as FQNEAQ (reference sequence). This CDR3 reads CASTLQSRGSTDTQYF. The CDR3 DNA reads TGTGCCAGCACCCTCCAGTCCAGGGGAAGCACAGATACGCAGTATTTT.

The chain's CDR3 is CSARQPRGETQYF. CDR3 coding DNA: TGCAGTGCTAGGCAGCCCCGTGGGGAGACCCAGTACTTC. The rearrangement uses TRBV20-1 and TRBJ2-5; D remains ambiguous. Germline loops: CDR1 DFQATT, CDR2 SNEGSKA (reference sequence). The CDR3 contains 13 residues. Trimming shortened V by 3 bases and J by 5 bases, and 13 bases separated the two germline ends.

The chain joins TRBV6-2 or TRBV6-3 to TRBJ2-1; the match to TRBD1 covers 7 bases. Unmatched junction bases numbered 7, after V lost 11 bases and J lost 0 bases. The CDR3 is made up of 14 amino acids. Germline CDR1 reads MNHEY; CDR2 reads SVGEGT. CDR3 DNA: TGTGCCTGCCGACAGGGTCCCTCCTACAATGAGCAGTTCTTC. Protein product: CACRQGPSYNEQFF.

J is TRBJ1-6 and V is TRBV7-9; 10 bases align to TRBD1. The germline V gene has CDR1 SEHNR and CDR2 FQNEAQ (reference sequence). There are 13 residues in the CDR3. V lost 8 bases, J lost 10 bases, and 5 bases stayed unmatched. The CDR3 DNA sequence: TGTGCCAGCGGTACGGACAGGGGGTCACCCCTCCACTTT. It specifies CASGTDRGSPLHF.

This chain uses TRBV20-1 with TRBJ2-7; 7 nucleotides match TRBD1. From germline, CDR1 is DFQATT and CDR2 SNEGSKA (reference sequence). The CDR3 loop spans 14 amino acids. The J segment lost 2 bases and the V segment lost 4 bases, leaving 8 bases of the junction unmatched. The CDR3 sequence: CSAKSWTGTYEQYF. CDR3 DNA: TGCAGTGCTAAGAGTTGGACAGGCACCTACGAGCAGTACTTC.

V and J are TRBV5-1 and TRBJ1-2; 8 bases line up with TRBD1. Germline assignment: CDR1 SGHRS and CDR2 YFSETQ. The trim removed 0 bases at V and 2 bases at J, leaving 9 bases unmatched. The CDR3 covers 17 residues. This CDR3 reads CASSLALSDRVNYGYTF. Here the CDR3 DNA reads TGCGCCAGCAGCTTGGCCTTGTCGGACAGGGTCAACTATGGCTACACCTTC.

V usage is TRBV19 and J usage is TRBJ2-3; D is unclear. CDR1 LNHDA and CDR2 SQIVND come from the germline V gene (reference sequence). V was pared by 3 bases and J by 2 bases, with 18 bases between. This CDR3 has 17 residues. The CDR3 sequence is CASSIGSLRISTDTQYF. CDR3 coding DNA: TGTGCCAGTAGTATCGGATCCCTACGTATCTCCACAGATACGCAGTATTTT.

The chain combines TRBV27 with TRBJ1-5; the match to TRBD1 covers 7 bases. The J segment lost 5 bases and the V segment lost 0 bases, leaving 7 bases of the junction unmatched. Germline CDR1 and CDR2: MNHEY and SMNVEV (reference sequence). The CDR3 consists of 16 residues. Here the CDR3 reads CASSLSSTGAHQPQHF. The CDR3 coding sequence is TGTGCCAGCAGTTTATCCAGCACAGGGGCGCATCAGCCCCAGCATTTT.

This clonotype has only one observation. This chain joins TRBV12-3 or TRBV12-4 and TRBJ1-1, with TRBD1 matching 9 bases. The CDR3 sequence is 15 residues long. Losses at the gene ends were 4 bases for V and 5 bases for J; bases not matched to a gene: 8. The CDR3 region is CASSSPGQGVTEAFF. The CDR3, as DNA: TGTGCCAGCAGTTCACCGGGACAGGGCGTTACTGAAGCTTTCTTT.

The chain recombines TRBV20-1 with TRBJ2-1, with D tentatively TRBD2 (6 bases). Trimming took 6 bases from V and 4 from J, leaving 10 bases between them. CDR3 length: 12 amino acids. Germline CDR1 and CDR2: DFQATT and SNEGSKA (reference sequence). The CDR3 is CSAWGVYNEQFF. The CDR3 coding sequence is TGCAGTGCATGGGGGGTATACAATGAGCAGTTCTTC.

This chain uses TRBV30 with TRBJ1-4; 7 nucleotides agree with TRBD1. Per the germline V gene, CDR1 is GTSNPN and CDR2 is SVGIG (reference sequence). This CDR3 comprises 14 residues. Trimming removed 5 bases from V and 5 bases from J; junction bases left unmatched: 8. The CDR3 bases are TGTGCCTGGTGTTCCGGGACAGAGAATGAAAAACTGTTTTTT. Translated: CAWCSGTENEKLFF.

The rearrangement links TRBV6-5 to TRBJ1-1, with TRBD1 matching 7 bases. The CDR3 totals 15 residues. V dropped 6 bases and J dropped 1; count of bases not matched to a gene: 8. Germline V CDR1 and CDR2: MNHEY, SVGAGI. The CDR3 region is CASRNVGQTNTEAFF. For the CDR3, the DNA is TGTGCCAGCAGGAATGTGGGACAGACGAACACTGAAGCTTTCTTT.

This clonotype was detected once. One end of the junction is discordant with germline, which a read error may explain. This chain uses TRBV24-1 with TRBJ1-1; a possible D gene is TRBD1 (5 bases). The CDR3 consists of 14 residues. Per the germline V gene, CDR1 is KGHDR and CDR2 is SFDVKD. The DNA for the CDR3 is TGTGCCTCCAGTGCCTCGGGGGTTAACACTGAAGCTTTCTTT. Its translation: CASSASGVNTEAFF.

V and J are TRBV7-8 and TRBJ1-1, with D maybe TRBD1 (5 bases). Germline V gene lookup returns CDR1 SGHVS and CDR2 FQNEAQ. The CDR3 spans 15 residues. Trimming took 5 bases from V and 4 from J, leaving 17 bases between them. The CDR3 bases are TGTGCCAGCAGCCCTCCCAGGGTGGGCGGCACTGAAGCTTTCTTT. Translation: CASSPPRVGGTEAFF.

This clonotype was seen a few times. The V gene is TRBV7-2, the J gene TRBJ2-7; 14 nucleotides align to TRBD2. Germline CDR1 reads SGHTA; CDR2 reads FQGNSA. The junction had 6 bases not matched to a gene; V was cut back by 5 bases and J by 0 bases. The CDR3 covers 17 residues. The CDR3 bases are TGTGCCAGCAGCCCGCAGGGACTAGCGGGAGTCTCCTACGAGCAGTACTTC. The encoded protein is CASSPQGLAGVSYEQYF.

In this sample, this clonotype turned up once. The V call is TRBV6-6, the J call TRBJ2-1; no clear D gene. Germline V CDR1 and CDR2: MNHNY, SVGAGI (reference sequence). CDR3 length equals 14 residues. Trimming took 3 bases from V and 10 from J, leaving 16 bases between them. The CDR3 DNA is TGTGCCAGCAGTTATGGGCCAACCTTTGGAGAGCAGTTCTTC. This gives the protein CASSYGPTFGEQFF.

Only a few counts were recorded for this clonotype. The chain combines TRBV9 with TRBJ2-7; perhaps D is TRBD1 or TRBD2 (5 bases each). With 0 bases removed from V and 2 bases from J, the gap between germline ends came to 15 bases. The CDR3 has 16 amino acids. The germline V gene encodes CDR1 SGDLS and CDR2 YYNGEE. For the CDR3, the DNA is TGTGCCAGCAGCGTAGGGGGGACGGGGCCTCCCTACGAGCAGTACTTC. This translates into CASSVGGTGPPYEQYF.

The chain joins TRBV24-1 to TRBJ2-5; D ambiguous. V lost 2 bases and J 0 bases, leaving 3 bases between the germline ends. Looked up from germline, CDR1 is KGHDR and CDR2 is SFDVKD. The CDR3 extends over 13 amino acids. The CDR3 region has the DNA TGTGCCACCAGTGATTCGTACCAAGAGACCCAGTACTTC. Its translation: CATSDSYQETQYF.

The chain combines TRBV20-1 with TRBJ2-3; the match to TRBD2 covers 11 bases. CDR3 length: 17 residues. Looked up from germline, CDR1 is DFQATT and CDR2 is SNEGSKA (reference sequence). J gave up 4 bases and V 6 bases, and 15 bases lay outside the gene matches. The CDR3 sequence is CSAPLPLAGGLPDTQYF. The CDR3 nucleotides read TGCAGTGCCCCGCTTCCTCTAGCGGGGGGTTTACCAGATACGCAGTATTTT.

The chain joins TRBV5-1 to TRBJ1-1; maybe TRBD1 (5 bases). V shed 1 base and J shed 3 bases, with 31 bases lying between them. The CDR3 loop spans 21 amino acids. Germline V gene sequence: CDR1 SGHRS, CDR2 YFSETQ. For the CDR3, the DNA is TGCGCCAGCAGCTTGTATTCGCGTCTCGGGGAAGGGCCTTCGGGGGACACTGAAGCTTTCTTT. Its translation is CASSLYSRLGEGPSGDTEAFF.